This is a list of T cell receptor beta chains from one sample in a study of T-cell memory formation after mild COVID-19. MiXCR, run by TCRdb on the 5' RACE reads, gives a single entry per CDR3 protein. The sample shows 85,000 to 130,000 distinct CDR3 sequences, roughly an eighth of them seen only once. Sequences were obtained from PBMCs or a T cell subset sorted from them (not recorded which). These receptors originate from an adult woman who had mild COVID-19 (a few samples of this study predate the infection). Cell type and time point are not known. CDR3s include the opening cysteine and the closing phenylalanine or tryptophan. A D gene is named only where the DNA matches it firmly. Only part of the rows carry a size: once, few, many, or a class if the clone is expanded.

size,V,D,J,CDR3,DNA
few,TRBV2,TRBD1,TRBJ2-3,CASSPRRDRGTDTQYF,TGTGCCAGCAGTCCACGAAGGGACAGGGGGACAGATACGCAGTATTTT
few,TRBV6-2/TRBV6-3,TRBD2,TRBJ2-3,CASRRLAGDTQYF,TGTGCCAGCAGGAGACTAGCAGGGGATACGCAGTATTTT
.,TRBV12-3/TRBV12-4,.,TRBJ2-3,CASSLALPGNTQYF,TGTGCCAGCAGTTTAGCCCTTCCAGGGAATACGCAGTATTTT
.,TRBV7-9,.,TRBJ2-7,CASSLVGNYEQYF,TGTGCCAGCAGCTTAGTCGGGAACTACGAGCAGTACTTC
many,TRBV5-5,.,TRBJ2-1,CASSLSGLPSYNEQFF,TGTGCCAGCAGCTTGAGTGGCCTCCCCTCCTACAATGAGCAGTTCTTC
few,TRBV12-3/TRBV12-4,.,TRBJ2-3,CATSFRGPDTQYF,TGTGCCACCAGTTTCAGGGGTCCAGATACGCAGTATTTT
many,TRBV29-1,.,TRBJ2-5,CSVSGPVQETQYF,TGCAGCGTGTCGGGCCCGGTCCAAGAGACCCAGTACTTC
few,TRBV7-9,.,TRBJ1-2,CASSLTGRGYTF,TGTGCCAGCAGCTTGACCGGAAGGGGCTACACCTTC
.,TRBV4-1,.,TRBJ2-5,CASSQVSGPGETQYF,TGCGCCAGCAGCCAAGTTTCGGGTCCTGGCGAGACCCAGTACTTC
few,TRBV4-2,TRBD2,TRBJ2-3,CASSQDPSGAIGTDTQYF,TGTGCCAGCAGCCAAGATCCTAGCGGCGCCATTGGCACAGATACGCAGTATTTT
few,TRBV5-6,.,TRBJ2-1,CASSFSTYEQFF,TGTGCCAGCAGCTTTAGTACCTATGAGCAGTTCTTC